This T cell receptor beta chain was captured in a study of response to subunit inactivated influenza vaccine. Study conclusions and caveats: There was a suggestion from the authors that each seasonal influenza vaccination recruits few new T cells.

TCRdb passed the RT-PCR reads through MiXCR, listing each CDR3 protein once. The sample consists of around 320,000 distinct CDR3 sequences, roughly 20% of them appearing once. The germline V and J ends were trimmed by 4 bases and 0 bases, with 13 bases remaining between them. The CDR3 length is 16 residues. CDR1 is MNHNS and CDR2 is SASEGT in the germline V gene. This clonotype was detected a few times. Its antigen is as yet unknown. The source is a man aged 45 to 70 who received an inactivated influenza vaccine. The starting material was PBMCs from blood, obtained less than 22 months after vaccination. The chain has TRBV6-1 and TRBJ2-1, with D perhaps matching TRBD1 (6 bases). For the CDR3, the DNA is TGTGCCAGCAGTGCCACAGGGAGCAGCTCCTACAATGAGCAGTTCTTC. Protein: CASSATGSSSYNEQFF.